This entry features one T cell receptor (beta chain) sequence. Antigen: not known. Germline V gene data show CDR1 as SGHAT and CDR2 as FQNNGV. The CDR3 sequence is 15 residues long. Libraries were UMI-labeled 5' RACE TRB cDNA. TCRdb reprocessed the 5' RACE reads and reports one entry per CDR3 protein, with no DNA. The table gives under 85,000 distinct CDR3 sequences; the top ten clones make up 1.5% to 2% of it. Naive CD8+ T cells carried a CD45RO-CCR7+CD27+CD95- phenotype. The sample comes from a study of CXCR3-negative and CXCR3-positive naive CD8 T cells. Findings of the study overall: Similar TRBV-TRBJ usage was seen in naive cells (both CXCR3-negative and CXCR3-positive), but memory cells differed. CXCR3-positive naive cells carried more hydrophobic TRB CDR3s than CXCR3-negative ones.

The rearrangement links TRBV11-2 to TRBJ2-1; the D gene TCRdb calls, TRBD1, cannot be checked with no DNA. The material sequenced was naive CXCR3- CD8+ T cells from blood. Subset noted: CD45RO-CCR7+CD27+CD95- naive CD8+ T cells lacking CXCR3 (TNR3-). The TCR comes from a human donor in good health. Some clones in this sample may be carry-over from other donors' samples. CDR3 protein: CATLAPGDTYNEQFF.